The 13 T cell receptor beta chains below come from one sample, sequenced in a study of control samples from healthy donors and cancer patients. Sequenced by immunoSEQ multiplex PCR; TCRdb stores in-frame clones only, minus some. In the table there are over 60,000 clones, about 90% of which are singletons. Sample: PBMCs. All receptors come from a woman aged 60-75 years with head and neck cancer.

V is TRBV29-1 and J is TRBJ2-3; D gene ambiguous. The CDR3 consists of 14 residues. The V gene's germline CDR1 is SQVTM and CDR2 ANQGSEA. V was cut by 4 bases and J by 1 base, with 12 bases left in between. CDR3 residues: CSVVSPVGTDTQYF. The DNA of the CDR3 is TGCAGCGTTGTATCCCCGGTGGGCACAGATACGCAGTATTTT.

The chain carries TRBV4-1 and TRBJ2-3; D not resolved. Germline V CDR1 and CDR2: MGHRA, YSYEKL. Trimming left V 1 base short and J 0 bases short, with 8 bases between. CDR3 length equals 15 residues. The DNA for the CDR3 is TGCGCCAGCAGCCAAGGCCCCGTTAGCACAGATACGCAGTATTTT. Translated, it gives CASSQGPVSTDTQYF.

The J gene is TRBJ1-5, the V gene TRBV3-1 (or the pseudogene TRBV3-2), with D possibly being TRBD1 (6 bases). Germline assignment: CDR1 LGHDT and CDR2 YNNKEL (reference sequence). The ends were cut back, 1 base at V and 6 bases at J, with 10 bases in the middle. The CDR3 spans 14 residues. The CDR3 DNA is TGTGCCAGCAGCCAAGCAGGGGTAAGTCAGCCCCAGCATTTT. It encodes CASSQAGVSQPQHF.

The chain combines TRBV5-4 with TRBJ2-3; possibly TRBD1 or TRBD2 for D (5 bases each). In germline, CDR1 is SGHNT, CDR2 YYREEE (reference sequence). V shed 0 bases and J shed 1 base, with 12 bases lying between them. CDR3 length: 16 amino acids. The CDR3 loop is CASSLAPGAGTDTQYF. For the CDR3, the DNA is TGTGCCAGCAGCTTGGCTCCCGGGGCAGGCACAGATACGCAGTATTTT.

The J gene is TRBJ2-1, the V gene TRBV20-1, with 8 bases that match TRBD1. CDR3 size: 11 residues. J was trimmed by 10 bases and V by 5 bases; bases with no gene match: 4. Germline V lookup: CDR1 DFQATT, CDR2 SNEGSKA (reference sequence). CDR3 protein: CSAQGQGEQFF. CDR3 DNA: TGCAGTGCTCAAGGACAGGGCGAGCAGTTCTTC.

The CDR3 DNA is TGCGCCAGCAGCTTGGCCGGAATCTATGGCTACACCTTC. Encoded protein: CASSLAGIYGYTF. The V call is TRBV5-1, the J call TRBJ1-2; unclear D gene. This CDR3 comprises 13 residues. Deletions cut 0 bases from V and 4 bases from J, with 7 bases between. Germline V gives CDR1 SGHRS, CDR2 YFSETQ. Complete variable domain (other parts from reference TRBV5-1 and TRBJ1-2): KAGVTQTPRYLIKTRGQQVTLSCSPISGHRSVSWYQQTPGQGLQFLFEYFSETQRNKGNFPGRFSGRQFSNSRSEMNVSTLELGDSALYLCASSLAGIYGYTFGSGTRLTVV.

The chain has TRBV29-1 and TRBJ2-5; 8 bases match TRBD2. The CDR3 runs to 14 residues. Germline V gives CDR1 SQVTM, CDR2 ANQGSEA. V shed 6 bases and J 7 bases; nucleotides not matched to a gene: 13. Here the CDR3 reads CSVPAGSGGGTQYF. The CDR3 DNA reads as TGCAGCGTCCCAGCGGGGAGCGGGGGTGGGACCCAGTACTTC.

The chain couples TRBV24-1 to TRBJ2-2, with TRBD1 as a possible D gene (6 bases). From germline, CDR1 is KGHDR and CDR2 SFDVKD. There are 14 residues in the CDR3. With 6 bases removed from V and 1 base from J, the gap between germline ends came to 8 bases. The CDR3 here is CATSRGQNTGELFF. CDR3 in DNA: TGTGCCACCAGTAGGGGACAGAACACCGGGGAGCTGTTTTTT.

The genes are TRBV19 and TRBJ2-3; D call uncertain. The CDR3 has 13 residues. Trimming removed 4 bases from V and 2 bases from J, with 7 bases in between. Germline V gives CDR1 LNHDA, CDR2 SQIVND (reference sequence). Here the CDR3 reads CASSSGYTDTQYF. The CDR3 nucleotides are TGTGCCAGTAGTAGCGGATACACAGATACGCAGTATTTT.

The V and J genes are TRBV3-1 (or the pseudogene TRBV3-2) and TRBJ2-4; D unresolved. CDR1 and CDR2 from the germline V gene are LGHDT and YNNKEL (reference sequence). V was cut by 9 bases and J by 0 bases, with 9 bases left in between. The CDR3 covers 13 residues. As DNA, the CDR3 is TGTGCCAGTGGGTCAATAGCCAAAAACATTCAGTACTTC. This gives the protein CASGSIAKNIQYF.

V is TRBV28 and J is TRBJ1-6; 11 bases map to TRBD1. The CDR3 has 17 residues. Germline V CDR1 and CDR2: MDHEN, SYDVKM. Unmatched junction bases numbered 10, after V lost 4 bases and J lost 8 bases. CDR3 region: CASSSVGTGGFYSPLHF. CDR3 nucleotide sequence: TGTGCCAGCAGTTCCGTCGGGACAGGGGGTTTTTATTCACCCCTCCACTTT.

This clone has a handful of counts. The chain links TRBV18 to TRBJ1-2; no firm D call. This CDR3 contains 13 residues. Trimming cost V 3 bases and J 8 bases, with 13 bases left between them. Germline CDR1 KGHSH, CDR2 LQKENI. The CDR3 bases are TGTGCCAGCTCACCGGGGTTTGGCGAGGGCTACACCTTC. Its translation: CASSPGFGEGYTF.

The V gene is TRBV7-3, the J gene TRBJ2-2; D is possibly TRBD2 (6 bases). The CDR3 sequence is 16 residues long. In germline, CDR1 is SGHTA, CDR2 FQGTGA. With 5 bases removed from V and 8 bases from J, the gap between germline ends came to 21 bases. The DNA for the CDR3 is TGTGCCAGCAGCCCCGGAAGGGGACTCCAGGCGGGGGAGCTGTTTTTT. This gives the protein CASSPGRGLQAGELFF.